In this sample, the clone carrying this TCR beta chain turned up a few times. Trimming at V came to 4 bases and at J to 7 bases, leaving 5 bases not matched to a gene. The V gene's germline CDR1 is MNHEY and CDR2 SVGEGT. There are 14 residues in the CDR3. This entry is derived from a study of blood T cell repertoires in COVID-19. Background on the study: Collection of acute and convalescent COVID-19 samples took place in the United States, Italy and Spain.

Authors' data handling: Reference gene primer amplification gave estimated nucleated cell counts. The table came from immunoSEQ multiplex PCR; TCRdb's copy has only in-frame clones and leaves some out. That table supplies the V and J calls and clone size; D and trimming were determined from the DNA. The sample contains fewer than 85,000 clones, approximately 90% of which appear only once. The specimen sequenced was peripheral blood. The chain links TRBV6-2 or TRBV6-3 to TRBJ1-4; 8 nucleotides align to TRBD1. The source is a man aged 50-60 years with active COVID-19. The DNA for the CDR3 is TGTGCCAGCAGTTGGCGGACAGGGAGTGAAAAACTGTTTTTT. It is translated as CASSWRTGSEKLFF.